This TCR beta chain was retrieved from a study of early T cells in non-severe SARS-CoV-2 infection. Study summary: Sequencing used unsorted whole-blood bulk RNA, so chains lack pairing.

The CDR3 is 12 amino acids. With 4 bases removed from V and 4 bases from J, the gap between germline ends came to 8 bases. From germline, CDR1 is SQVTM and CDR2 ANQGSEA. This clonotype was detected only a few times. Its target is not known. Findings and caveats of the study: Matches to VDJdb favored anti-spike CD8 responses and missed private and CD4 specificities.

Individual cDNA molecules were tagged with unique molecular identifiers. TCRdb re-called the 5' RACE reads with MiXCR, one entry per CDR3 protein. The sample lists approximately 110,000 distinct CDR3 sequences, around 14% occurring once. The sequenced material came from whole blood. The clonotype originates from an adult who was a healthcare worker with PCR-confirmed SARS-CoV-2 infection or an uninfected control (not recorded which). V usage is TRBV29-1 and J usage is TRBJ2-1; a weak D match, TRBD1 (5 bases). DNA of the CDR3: TGCAGCGTTGCACAGGAATACAATGAGCAGTTCTTC. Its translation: CSVAQEYNEQFF.